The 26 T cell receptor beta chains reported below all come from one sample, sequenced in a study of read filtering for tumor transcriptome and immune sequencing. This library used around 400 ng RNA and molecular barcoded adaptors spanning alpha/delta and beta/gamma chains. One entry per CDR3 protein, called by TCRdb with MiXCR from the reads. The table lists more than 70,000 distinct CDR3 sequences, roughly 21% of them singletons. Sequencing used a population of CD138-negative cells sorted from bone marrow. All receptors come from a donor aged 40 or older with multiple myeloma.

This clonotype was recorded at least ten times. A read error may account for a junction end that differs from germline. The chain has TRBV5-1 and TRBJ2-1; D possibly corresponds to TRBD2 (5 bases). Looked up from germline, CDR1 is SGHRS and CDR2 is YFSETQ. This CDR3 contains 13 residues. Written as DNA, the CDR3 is TGTGCCAGCAGCCCGGGGTCCTACAATGAGCAGTTCTTC. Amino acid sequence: CASSPGSYNEQFF.

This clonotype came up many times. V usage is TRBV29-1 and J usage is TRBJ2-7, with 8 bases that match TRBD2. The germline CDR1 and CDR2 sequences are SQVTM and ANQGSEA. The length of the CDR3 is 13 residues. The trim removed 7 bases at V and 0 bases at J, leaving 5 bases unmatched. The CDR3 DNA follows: TGCAGCGCCGGGGGGGTTAACTCCTACGAGCAGTACTTC. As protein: CSAGGVNSYEQYF.

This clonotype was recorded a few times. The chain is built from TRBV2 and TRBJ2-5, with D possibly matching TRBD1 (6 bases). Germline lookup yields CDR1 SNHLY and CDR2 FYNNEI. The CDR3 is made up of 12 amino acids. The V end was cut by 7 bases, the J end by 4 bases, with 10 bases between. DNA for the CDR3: TGTGCCAGCACGAGGGGGTTAGAGACCCAGTACTTC. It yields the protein CASTRGLETQYF.

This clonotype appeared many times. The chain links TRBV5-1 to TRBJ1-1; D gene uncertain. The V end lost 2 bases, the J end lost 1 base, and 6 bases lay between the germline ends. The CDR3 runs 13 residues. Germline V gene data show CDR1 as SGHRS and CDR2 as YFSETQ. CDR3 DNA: TGCGCCAGCAGCTTATCGAGGAACACTGAAGCTTTCTTT. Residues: CASSLSRNTEAFF.

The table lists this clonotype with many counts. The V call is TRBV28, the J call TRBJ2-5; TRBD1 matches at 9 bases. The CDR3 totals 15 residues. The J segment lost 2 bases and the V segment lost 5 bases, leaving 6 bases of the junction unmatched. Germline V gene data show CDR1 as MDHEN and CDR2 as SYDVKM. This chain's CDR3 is CASSGAGTGQETQYF. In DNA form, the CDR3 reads TGTGCCAGCAGTGGGGCCGGGACAGGGCAAGAGACCCAGTACTTC.

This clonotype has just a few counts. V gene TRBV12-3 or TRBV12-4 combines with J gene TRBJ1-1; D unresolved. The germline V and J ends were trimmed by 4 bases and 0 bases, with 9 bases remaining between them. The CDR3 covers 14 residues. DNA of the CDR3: TGTGCCAGCAGTTCGTCGAAAATGAACACTGAAGCTTTCTTT. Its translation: CASSSSKMNTEAFF.

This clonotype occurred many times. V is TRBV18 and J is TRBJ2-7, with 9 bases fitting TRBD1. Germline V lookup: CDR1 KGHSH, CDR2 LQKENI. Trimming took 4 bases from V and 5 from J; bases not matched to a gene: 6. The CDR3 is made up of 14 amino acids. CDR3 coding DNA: TGTGCCAGCTCACTGTCGGGACAGGGTGACGAGCAGTACTTC. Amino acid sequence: CASSLSGQGDEQYF. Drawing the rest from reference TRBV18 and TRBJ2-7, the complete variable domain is NAGVMQNPRHLVRRRGQEARLRCSPMKGHSHVYWYRQLPEEGLKFMVYLQKENIIDESGMPKERFSAEFPKEGPSILRIQQVVRGDSAAYFCASSLSGQGDEQYFGPGTRLTVT.

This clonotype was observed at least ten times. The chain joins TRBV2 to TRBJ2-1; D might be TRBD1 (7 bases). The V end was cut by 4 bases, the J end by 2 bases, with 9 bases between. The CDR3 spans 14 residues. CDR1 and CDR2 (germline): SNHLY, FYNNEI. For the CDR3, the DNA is TGTGCCAGCAGTGGCGGGACAGCCTACAATGAGCAGTTCTTC. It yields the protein CASSGGTAYNEQFF.

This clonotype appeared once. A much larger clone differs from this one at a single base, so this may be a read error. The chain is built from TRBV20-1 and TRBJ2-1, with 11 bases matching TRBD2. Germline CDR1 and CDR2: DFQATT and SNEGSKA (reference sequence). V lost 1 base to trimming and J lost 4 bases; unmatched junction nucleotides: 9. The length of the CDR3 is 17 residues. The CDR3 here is CSARVGASGGKYNEQFF. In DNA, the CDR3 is TGCAGTGCTAGAGTCGGAGCTAGCGGGGGGAAGTACAATGAGCAGTTCTTC.

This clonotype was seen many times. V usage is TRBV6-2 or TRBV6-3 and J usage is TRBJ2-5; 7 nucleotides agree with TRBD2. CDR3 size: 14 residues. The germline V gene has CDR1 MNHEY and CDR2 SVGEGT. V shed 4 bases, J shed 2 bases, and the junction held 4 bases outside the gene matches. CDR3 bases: TGTGCCAGCAGTTTCCTAGCGGTACAAGAGACCCAGTACTTC. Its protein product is CASSFLAVQETQYF.

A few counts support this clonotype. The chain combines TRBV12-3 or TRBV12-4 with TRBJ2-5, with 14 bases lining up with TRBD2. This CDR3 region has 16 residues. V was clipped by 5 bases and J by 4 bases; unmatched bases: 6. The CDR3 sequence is CASSPTSGGAGETQYF. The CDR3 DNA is TGTGCCAGCAGTCCGACTAGCGGGGGGGCCGGAGAGACCCAGTACTTC.

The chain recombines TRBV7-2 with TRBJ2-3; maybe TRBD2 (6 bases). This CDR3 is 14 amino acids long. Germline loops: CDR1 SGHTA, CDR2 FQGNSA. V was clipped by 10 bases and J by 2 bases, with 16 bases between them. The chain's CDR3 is CATHERGTTDTQYF. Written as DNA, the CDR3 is TGTGCCACCCATGAACGGGGGACCACAGATACGCAGTATTTT.

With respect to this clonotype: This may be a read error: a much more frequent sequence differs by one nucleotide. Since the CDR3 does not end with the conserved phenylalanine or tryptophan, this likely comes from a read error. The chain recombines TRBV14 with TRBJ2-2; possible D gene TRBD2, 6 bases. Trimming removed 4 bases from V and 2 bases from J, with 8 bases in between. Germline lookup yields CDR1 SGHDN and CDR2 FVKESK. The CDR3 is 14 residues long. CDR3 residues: CASSPGTNTGELFL. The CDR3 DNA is TGTGCCAGCAGCCCCGGGACTAACACCGGGGAGCTGTTTCTT.

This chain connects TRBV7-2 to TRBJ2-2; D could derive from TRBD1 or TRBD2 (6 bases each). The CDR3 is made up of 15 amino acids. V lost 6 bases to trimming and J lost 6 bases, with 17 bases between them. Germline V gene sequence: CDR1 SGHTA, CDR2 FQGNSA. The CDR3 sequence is CASRISWGAAGELFF. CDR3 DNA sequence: TGTGCCAGCAGGATTAGCTGGGGGGCTGCCGGGGAGCTGTTTTTT.

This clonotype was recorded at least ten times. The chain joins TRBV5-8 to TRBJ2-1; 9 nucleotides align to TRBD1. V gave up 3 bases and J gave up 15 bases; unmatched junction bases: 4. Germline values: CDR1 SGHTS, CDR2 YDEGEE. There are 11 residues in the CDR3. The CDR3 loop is CASSWDRERFF. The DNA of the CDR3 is TGTGCCAGCAGCTGGGACAGGGAACGGTTCTTC.

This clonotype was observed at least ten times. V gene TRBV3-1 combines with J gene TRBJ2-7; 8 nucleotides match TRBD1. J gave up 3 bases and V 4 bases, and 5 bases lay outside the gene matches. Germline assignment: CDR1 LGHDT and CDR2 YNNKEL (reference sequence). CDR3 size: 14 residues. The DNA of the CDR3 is TGTGCCAGCAGCCGGATTGGACAGGGCTACGAGCAGTACTTC. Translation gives CASSRIGQGYEQYF.

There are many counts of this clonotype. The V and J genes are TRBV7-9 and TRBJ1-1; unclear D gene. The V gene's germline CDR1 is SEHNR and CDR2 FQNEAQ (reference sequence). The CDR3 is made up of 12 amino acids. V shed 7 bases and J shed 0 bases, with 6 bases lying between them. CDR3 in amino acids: CASTGLNTEAFF. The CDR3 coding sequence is TGTGCCAGCACAGGCCTGAACACTGAAGCTTTCTTT.

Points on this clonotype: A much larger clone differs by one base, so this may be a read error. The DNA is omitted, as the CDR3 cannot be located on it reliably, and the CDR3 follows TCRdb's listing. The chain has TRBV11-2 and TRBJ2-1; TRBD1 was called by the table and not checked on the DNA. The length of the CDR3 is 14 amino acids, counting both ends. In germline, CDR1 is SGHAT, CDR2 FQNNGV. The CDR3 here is CACSAGTGYNEQFF.

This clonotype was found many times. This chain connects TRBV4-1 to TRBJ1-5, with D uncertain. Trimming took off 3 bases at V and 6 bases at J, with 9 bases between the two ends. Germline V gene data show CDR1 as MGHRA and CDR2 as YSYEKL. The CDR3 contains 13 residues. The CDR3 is CASSQGYGQPQHF. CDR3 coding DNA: TGCGCCAGCAGCCAGGGGTACGGTCAGCCCCAGCATTTT.

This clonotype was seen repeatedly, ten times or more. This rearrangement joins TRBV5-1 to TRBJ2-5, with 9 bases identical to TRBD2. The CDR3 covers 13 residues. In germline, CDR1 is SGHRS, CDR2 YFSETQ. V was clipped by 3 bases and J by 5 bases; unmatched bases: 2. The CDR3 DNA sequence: TGCGCCAGCAGCTGGAGCGGGGGGGAGACCCAGTACTTC. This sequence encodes CASSWSGGETQYF.

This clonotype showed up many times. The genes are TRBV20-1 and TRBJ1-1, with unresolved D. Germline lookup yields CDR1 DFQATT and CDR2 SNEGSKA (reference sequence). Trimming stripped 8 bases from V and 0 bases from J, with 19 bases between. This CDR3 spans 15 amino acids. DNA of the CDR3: TGCAGTACCTATCCGACGGGGAGGATGAACACTGAAGCTTTCTTT. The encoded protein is CSTYPTGRMNTEAFF.

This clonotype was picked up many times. The CDR3 DNA reads TGCAGCGTTGACAAAGGCGGGGAGCTGTTTTTT. This codes for CSVDKGGELFF. The chain carries TRBV29-1 and TRBJ2-2; D not certain. Germline V gene lookup returns CDR1 SQVTM and CDR2 ANQGSEA. Between the trimmed V and J ends, which lost 3 bases and 7 bases, there was a span of 6 bases. The CDR3 has 11 residues.

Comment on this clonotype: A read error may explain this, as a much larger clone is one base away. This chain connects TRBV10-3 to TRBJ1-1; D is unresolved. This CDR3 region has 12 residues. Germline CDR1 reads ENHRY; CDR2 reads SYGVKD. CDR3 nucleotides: TGTGCCATCCGGAGAGGGAACACTGAAGCTCTCTTT. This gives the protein CAIRRGNTEALF.

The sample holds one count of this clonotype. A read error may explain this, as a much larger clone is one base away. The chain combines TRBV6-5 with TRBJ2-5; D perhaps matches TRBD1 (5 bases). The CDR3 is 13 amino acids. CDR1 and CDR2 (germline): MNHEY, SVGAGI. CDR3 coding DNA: TGTGCCAACAGTTACAGGCGTCGGGAGACCCAGTACTTC. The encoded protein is CANSYRRRETQYF.

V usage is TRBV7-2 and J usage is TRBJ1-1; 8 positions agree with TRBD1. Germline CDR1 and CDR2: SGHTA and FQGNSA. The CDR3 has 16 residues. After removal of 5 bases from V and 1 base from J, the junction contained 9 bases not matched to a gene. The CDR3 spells CASSTGQGRTNTEAFF. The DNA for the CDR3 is TGTGCCAGCAGCACCGGACAGGGACGGACGAACACTGAAGCTTTCTTT.

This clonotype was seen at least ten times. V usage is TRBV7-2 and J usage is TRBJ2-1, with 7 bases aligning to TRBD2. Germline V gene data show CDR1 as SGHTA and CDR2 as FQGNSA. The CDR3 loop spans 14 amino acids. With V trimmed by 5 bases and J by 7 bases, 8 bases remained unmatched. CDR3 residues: CASSPEGGGNEQFF. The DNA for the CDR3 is TGTGCCAGCAGCCCGGAAGGCGGGGGAAATGAGCAGTTCTTC. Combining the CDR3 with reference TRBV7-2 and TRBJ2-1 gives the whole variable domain GAGVSQSPSNKVTEKGKDVELRCDPISGHTALYWYRQSLGQGLEFLIYFQGNSAPDKSGLPSDRFSAERTGGSVSTLTIQRTQQEDSAVYLCASSPEGGGNEQFFGPGTRLTVL.